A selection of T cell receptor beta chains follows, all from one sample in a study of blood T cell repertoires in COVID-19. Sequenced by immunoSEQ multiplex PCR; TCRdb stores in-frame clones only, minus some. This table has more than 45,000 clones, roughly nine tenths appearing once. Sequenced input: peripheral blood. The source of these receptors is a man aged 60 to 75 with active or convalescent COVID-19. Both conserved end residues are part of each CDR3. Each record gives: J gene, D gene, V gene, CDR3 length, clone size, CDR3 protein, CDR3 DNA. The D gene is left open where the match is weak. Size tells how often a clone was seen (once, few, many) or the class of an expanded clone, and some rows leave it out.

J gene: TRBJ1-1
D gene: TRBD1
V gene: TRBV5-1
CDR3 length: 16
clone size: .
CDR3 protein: CASSLLGQGANTEAFF
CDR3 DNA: TGCGCCAGCAGCTTGTTAGGACAGGGGGCCAACACTGAAGCTTTCTTT

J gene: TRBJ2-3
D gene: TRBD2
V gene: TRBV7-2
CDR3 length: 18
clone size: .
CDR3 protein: CASSSPWISGGPADTQYF
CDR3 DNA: TGTGCCAGCAGCTCACCCTGGATTTCGGGGGGGCCAGCGGATACGCAGTATTTT

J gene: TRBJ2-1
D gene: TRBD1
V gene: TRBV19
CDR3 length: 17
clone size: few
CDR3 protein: CASSTDRGRNSYNEQFF
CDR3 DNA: TGTGCCAGTAGTACGGACAGGGGGCGAAACTCCTACAATGAGCAGTTCTTC

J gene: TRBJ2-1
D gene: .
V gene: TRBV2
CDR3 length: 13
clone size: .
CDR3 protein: CARSVGGALEQFF
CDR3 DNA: TGTGCCAGAAGTGTTGGTGGGGCCCTAGAGCAGTTCTTC

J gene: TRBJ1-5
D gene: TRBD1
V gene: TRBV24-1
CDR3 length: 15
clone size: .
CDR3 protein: CATSDRTGGDQPQHF
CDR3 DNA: TGTGCCACCAGTGACAGGACAGGGGGGGATCAGCCCCAGCATTTT

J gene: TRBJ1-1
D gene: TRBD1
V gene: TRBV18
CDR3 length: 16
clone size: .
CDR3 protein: CASSLSGTGVNTEAFF
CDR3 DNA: TGTGCCAGCTCATTATCCGGGACAGGGGTAAACACTGAAGCTTTCTTT

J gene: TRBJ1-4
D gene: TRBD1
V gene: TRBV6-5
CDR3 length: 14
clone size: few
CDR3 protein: CASRGGARGEKLFF
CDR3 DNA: TGTGCCAGCCGGGGTGGGGCCAGGGGGGAAAAACTGTTTTTT

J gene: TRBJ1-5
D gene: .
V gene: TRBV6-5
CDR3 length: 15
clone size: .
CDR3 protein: CASRRTENSNQPQHF
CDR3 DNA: TGTGCCAGCAGACGTACAGAAAATAGCAATCAGCCCCAGCATTTT

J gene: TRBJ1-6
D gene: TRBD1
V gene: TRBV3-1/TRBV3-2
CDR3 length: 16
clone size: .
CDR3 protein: CASSHSGTGLNSPLHF
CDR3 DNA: TGTGCCAGCAGCCATTCCGGGACAGGGCTAAATTCACCCCTCCACTTT

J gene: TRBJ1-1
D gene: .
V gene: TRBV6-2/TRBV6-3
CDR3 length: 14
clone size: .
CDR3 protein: CASSYGQMNTEAFF
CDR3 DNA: TGTGCCAGCAGTTACGGACAGATGAACACTGAAGCTTTCTTT

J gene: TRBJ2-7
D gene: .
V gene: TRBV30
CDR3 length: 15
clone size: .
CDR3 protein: CAWSVGSSGAYEQYF
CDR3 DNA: TGTGCCTGGAGTGTAGGGTCGTCGGGGGCCTACGAGCAGTACTTC

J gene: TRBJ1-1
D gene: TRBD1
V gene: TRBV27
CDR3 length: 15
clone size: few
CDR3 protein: CASSLQGALNTEAFF
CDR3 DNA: TGTGCCAGCAGTTTACAGGGGGCTCTGAACACTGAAGCTTTCTTT

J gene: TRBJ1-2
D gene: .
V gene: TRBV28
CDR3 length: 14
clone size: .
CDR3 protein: CASRAFGQNYGYTF
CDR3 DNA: TGTGCCAGCAGGGCCTTTGGACAGAACTATGGCTACACCTTC

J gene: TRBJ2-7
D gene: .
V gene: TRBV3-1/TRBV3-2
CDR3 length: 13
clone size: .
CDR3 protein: CASSQLSSYEQYF
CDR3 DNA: TGTGCCAGCAGCCAGCTTAGCTCCTACGAGCAGTACTTC

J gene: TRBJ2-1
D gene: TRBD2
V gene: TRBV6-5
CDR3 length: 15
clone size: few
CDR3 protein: CASRTSGATYNEQFF
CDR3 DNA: TGTGCCAGCAGGACTAGCGGGGCAACCTACAATGAGCAGTTCTTC

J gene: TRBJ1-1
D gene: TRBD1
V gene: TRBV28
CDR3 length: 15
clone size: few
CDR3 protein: CASRLPGGEGTEAFF
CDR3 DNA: TGTGCCAGCAGACTACCAGGGGGCGAAGGCACTGAAGCTTTCTTT

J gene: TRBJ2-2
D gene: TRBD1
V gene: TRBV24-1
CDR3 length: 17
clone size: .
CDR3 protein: CATSGGSGTVNTGELFF
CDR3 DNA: TGTGCCACCAGTGGGGGGTCCGGGACAGTGAACACCGGGGAGCTGTTTTTT

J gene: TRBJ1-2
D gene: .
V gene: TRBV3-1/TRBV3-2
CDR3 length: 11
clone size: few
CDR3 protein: CASYHSDGYTF
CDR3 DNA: TGTGCCAGCTACCACAGTGATGGCTACACCTTC

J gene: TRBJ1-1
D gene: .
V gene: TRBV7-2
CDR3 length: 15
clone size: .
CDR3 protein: CASSSGGYLNTEAFF
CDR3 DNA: TGTGCCAGCAGTTCGGGGGGTTATTTGAACACTGAAGCTTTCTTT

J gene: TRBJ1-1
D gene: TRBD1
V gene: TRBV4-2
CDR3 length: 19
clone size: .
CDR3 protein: CASSQEGGLNRGGRTEAFF
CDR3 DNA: TGTGCCAGCAGCCAAGAGGGTGGACTAAACAGGGGGGGGCGGACTGAAGCTTTCTTT

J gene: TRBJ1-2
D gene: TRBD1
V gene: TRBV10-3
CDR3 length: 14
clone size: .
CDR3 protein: CAISESGQDVGYTF
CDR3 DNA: TGTGCCATCAGTGAGTCGGGACAGGATGTCGGCTACACCTTC

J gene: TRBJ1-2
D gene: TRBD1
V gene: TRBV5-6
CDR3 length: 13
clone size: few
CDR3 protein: CASSHRDSHGYTF
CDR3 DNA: TGTGCCAGCAGCCACCGGGACAGCCATGGCTACACCTTC

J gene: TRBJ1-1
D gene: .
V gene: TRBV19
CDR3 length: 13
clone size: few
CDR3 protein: CASRNRESTEAFF
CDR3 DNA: TGTGCCAGCAGAAACAGGGAGAGCACTGAAGCTTTCTTT

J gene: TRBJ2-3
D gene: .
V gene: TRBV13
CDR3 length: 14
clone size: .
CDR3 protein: CASSLRTVTDTQYF
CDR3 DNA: TGTGCCAGCAGCTTACGGACAGTCACAGATACGCAGTATTTT

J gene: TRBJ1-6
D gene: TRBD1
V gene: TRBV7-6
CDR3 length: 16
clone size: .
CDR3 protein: CASSQETGGSGSPLHF
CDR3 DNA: TGTGCCAGCAGCCAAGAGACAGGGGGATCAGGGTCACCCCTCCACTTT

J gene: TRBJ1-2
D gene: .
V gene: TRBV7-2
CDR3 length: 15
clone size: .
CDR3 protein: CASSLGQADYYGYTF
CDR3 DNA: TGTGCCAGCAGCTTAGGACAGGCGGATTACTATGGCTACACCTTC

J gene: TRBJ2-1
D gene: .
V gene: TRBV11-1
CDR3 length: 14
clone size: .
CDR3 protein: CASSLGAVGNEQFF
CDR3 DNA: TGTGCCAGCAGCTTAGGGGCAGTGGGCAATGAGCAGTTCTTC

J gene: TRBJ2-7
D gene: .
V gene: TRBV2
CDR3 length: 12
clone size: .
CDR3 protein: CASSGQLYEQYF
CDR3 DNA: TGTGCCAGCAGTGGACAGCTCTACGAGCAGTACTTC

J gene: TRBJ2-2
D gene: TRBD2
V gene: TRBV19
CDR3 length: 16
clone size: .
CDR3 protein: CASSYRGEGVTGELFF
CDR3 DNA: TGTGCCAGTAGTTACCGGGGGGAGGGTGTCACCGGGGAGCTGTTTTTT

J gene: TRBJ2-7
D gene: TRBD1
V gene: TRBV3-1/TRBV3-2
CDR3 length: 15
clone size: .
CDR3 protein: CASSQGRQGTYEQYF
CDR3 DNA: TGTGCCAGCAGCCAAGGCCGACAGGGAACCTACGAGCAGTACTTC

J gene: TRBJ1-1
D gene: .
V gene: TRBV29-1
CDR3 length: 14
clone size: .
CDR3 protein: CSVEATAVNTEAFF
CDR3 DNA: TGCAGCGTTGAAGCAACAGCCGTTAACACTGAAGCTTTCTTT

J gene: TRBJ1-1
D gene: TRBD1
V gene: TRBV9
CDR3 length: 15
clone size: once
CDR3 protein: CASSVGTGAFTEAFF
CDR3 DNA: TGTGCCAGCAGCGTAGGGACAGGGGCTTTCACTGAAGCTTTCTTT

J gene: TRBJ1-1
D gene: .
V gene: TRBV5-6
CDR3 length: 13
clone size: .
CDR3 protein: CASSLQMNTEAFF
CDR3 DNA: TGTGCCAGCAGCTTACAGATGAACACTGAAGCTTTCTTT

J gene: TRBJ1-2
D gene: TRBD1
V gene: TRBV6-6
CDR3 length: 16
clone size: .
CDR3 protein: CASSRLTGQGALGYTF
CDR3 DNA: TGTGCCAGCAGCCGACTAACCGGACAGGGGGCGCTTGGCTACACCTTC

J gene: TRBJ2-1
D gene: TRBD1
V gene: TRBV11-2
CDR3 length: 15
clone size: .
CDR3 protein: CASSLGDRGGDEQFF
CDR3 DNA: TGTGCCAGCAGCTTAGGGGACAGGGGGGGCGATGAGCAGTTCTTC